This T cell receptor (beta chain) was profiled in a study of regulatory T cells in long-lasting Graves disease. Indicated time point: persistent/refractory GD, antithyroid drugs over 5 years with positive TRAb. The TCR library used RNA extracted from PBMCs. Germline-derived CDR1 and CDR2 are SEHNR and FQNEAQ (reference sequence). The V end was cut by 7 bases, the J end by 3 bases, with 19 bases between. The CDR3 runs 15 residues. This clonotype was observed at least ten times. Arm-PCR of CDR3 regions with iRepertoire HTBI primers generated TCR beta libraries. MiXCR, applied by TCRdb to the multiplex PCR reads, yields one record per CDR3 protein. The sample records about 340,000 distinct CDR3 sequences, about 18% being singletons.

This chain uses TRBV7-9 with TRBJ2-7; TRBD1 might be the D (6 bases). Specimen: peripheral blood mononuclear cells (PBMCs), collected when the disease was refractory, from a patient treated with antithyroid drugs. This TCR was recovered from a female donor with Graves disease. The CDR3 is CASNSYKGHHYEQYF. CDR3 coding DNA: TGTGCCAGCAACAGTTACAAGGGACACCACTACGAGCAGTACTTC.